The T cell receptor (beta chain) described here comes from a study of glioma-infiltrating T cells. General study findings and limits: Tissue and blood shared very few CDR3 sequences. Non-neoplastic patients had below-expected tissue-blood divergence, while all gliomas exceeded expectation.

Looked up from germline, CDR1 is MNHEY and CDR2 is SVGEGT. CDR3 length: 15 amino acids. V lost 0 bases and J lost 5; bases outside the gene matches: 3. Amplification of TCR alpha and beta CDR3 regions from RNA used iRepertoire nested multiplex PCR. For one-step reverse transcription and amplification, about 85-400 ng of tissue mRNA or PBMC total RNA was used. From the multiplex PCR reads, TCRdb called clonotypes with MiXCR, one entry per CDR3 protein. The profile shows roughly 42,000 distinct CDR3 sequences, about a fifth of them singletons. In the case of this clonotype: What it binds is unknown.

The rearrangement uses TRBV6-2 or TRBV6-3 and TRBJ2-1, with 8 bases aligning to TRBD1. Sequencing used glioma tissue, nonneoplastic brain tissue, or PBMCs (not recorded which). The receptor's source is a human donor with low-grade glioma or glioblastoma, undergoing nonglioma brain surgery, or in good health (not recorded which). The CDR3 sequence: CASSYSGQVNNEQFF. CDR3 DNA: TGTGCCAGCAGTTACTCGGGACAGGTTAACAATGAGCAGTTCTTC.